There are many counts of the clone carrying this T cell receptor beta chain. Isolation yielded PBMCs, at least 6 million per sample, in every case. A minimum of 6 micrograms of total RNA was extracted per sample. This sample is drawn from a study of blood T cells in healthy people across ages. A sample-barcoded 5' primer and a J-beta primer mix were used in a second PCR of roughly 6 to 12 cycles. From the 5' RACE reads, TCRdb called clonotypes with MiXCR, one entry per CDR3 protein. Of about 500,000 distinct CDR3 sequences in the sample, around 24% were seen once. CDR1 and CDR2 (germline): MGHRA, YSYEKL. This CDR3 has 17 residues. Trimming took 0 bases from V and 7 from J; bases not matched to a gene: 14. These same records also appear under a second study, on T cells of mothers and their children. That work states: Unrelated pairs and related pairs have their TCR recombination output shaped similarly by thymic selection.

The sequencing sample was made of blood. The chain couples TRBV4-1 to TRBJ1-2, with 7 bases matching TRBD1. This TCR was sampled from a boy aged 5 to 17 in good health. CDR3 loop: CASSQDPNRGISSGYTF. The CDR3 DNA sequence: TGCGCCAGCAGCCAAGATCCCAACAGGGGAATCTCTTCTGGCTACACCTTC.